This entry lists 5 T cell receptor beta chains sequenced from one sample in a study of cytomegalovirus exposure and HLA in healthy donors. 60 Vbeta and 13 Jbeta primers were used in PCR. The protocol was immunoSEQ multiplex PCR, while the TCRdb copy is restricted to in-frame clones and leaves out a portion. The sample holds some 120,000 clones. The source material was PBMCs. These receptors were collected from a man aged 30 to 45 in good health and CMV-seronegative.

The chain uses TRBV6-5 and TRBJ1-5; possibly TRBD1 for D (5 bases). Looked up from germline, CDR1 is MNHEY and CDR2 is SVGAGI. V shed 8 bases and J shed 0 bases, with 14 bases lying between them. This CDR3 region has 15 residues. The CDR3 DNA sequence: TGTGCCAGCGGCGCGGCAGGGCATAGCAATCAGCCCCAGCATTTT. Its protein product is CASGAAGHSNQPQHF.

As to this clone: The junction departs from the called germline gene at one end, perhaps through a read error. The J gene is TRBJ2-7, the V gene TRBV5-6; D is uncertain. Germline V gene lookup returns CDR1 SGHDT and CDR2 YYEEEE. The CDR3 totals 13 residues. The CDR3 loop reads CASSLPHSNEQYF. DNA of the CDR3: TGTGCCAGCAGTTTACCCCACTCCAACGAGCAGTACTTC.

CDR3 residues: CASSQDQLLGGQGGNMNTEAFF. The CDR3 nucleotides are TGCGCCAGCAGCCAAGATCAGCTCCTCGGAGGACAGGGGGGTAACATGAACACTGAAGCTTTCTTT. The chain uses TRBV4-1 and TRBJ1-1; TRBD1 aligns across 10 bases. There are 22 residues in the CDR3. Germline V lookup: CDR1 MGHRA, CDR2 YSYEKL. V dropped 0 bases and J dropped 0; count of bases not matched to a gene: 19.

The chain couples TRBV4-3 to TRBJ2-7, with TRBD1 as a possible D gene (5 bases). V lost 2 bases and J 0 bases, leaving 14 bases between the germline ends. Germline values: CDR1 LGHNA, CDR2 YSLEER. The CDR3 spans 16 residues. CDR3 region: CASSQFTTDSSYEQYF. The CDR3 DNA reads as TGCGCCAGCAGCCAATTTACGACAGATAGCTCCTACGAGCAGTACTTC.

The chain is built from TRBV5-4 and TRBJ2-7; 10 nucleotides align to TRBD2. The CDR3 runs 15 residues. CDR1 and CDR2 (germline): SGHNT, YYREEE (reference sequence). V shed 4 bases, J shed 2 bases, and the junction held 6 bases outside the gene matches. Here the CDR3 reads CASSLRAGGTYEQYF. The CDR3 region has the DNA TGTGCCAGCAGCCTTAGAGCGGGGGGGACCTACGAGCAGTACTTC.